Each of the 14 T cell receptor beta chains below was sequenced from the same sample in a study of beta chain features in type 1 diabetes. The authors reverse transcribed all of the isolated RNA, so sequencing captured expressed TCRB transcripts. This table comes from immunoSEQ multiplex PCR, and its TCRdb copy is limited to in-frame clones, with some not included. Of some 270,000 clones listed, approximately 11% are singletons. Study-level findings and limits: In all four CD4+ subsets, TCRB CDR3 length was significantly, moderately reduced in type 1 diabetes.

These receptors' targets are unknown. Sequenced: naive CD4+ T cells from blood. Receptors originate from a man aged 25-40 years with type 1 diabetes.

The gene calls are TRBV7-9 and TRBJ2-7; 7 positions agree with TRBD2. Trimming at V came to 4 bases and at J to 5 bases, leaving 11 bases not matched to a gene. This CDR3 has 15 amino acids. CDR1 and CDR2 (germline): SEHNR, FQNEAQ (reference sequence). CDR3 residues: CASSSIGQGGNEQYF. CDR3 in DNA: TGTGCCAGCAGCTCCATCGGGCAGGGAGGGAACGAGCAGTACTTC.

The table lists this clone with a count of one. The genes are TRBV18 and TRBJ1-2; 8 positions agree with TRBD1. With V trimmed by 1 base and J by 0 bases, 4 bases remained unmatched. The CDR3 covers 16 residues. CDR1 and CDR2 from the germline V gene are KGHSH and LQKENI. This chain's CDR3 is CASSPRDRFTNYGYTF. The CDR3 nucleotides read TGTGCCAGCTCACCACGGGACAGGTTTACTAACTATGGCTACACCTTC.

In its sample, this clone was seen a few times. The chain joins TRBV5-1 to TRBJ1-2; no firm D call. Germline values: CDR1 SGHRS, CDR2 YFSETQ. The CDR3 runs to 14 residues. Between the trimmed V and J ends, which lost 1 base and 8 bases, there was a span of 15 bases. The CDR3: CASSLLLSSSGYTF. Written as DNA, the CDR3 is TGCGCCAGCAGCTTGCTGTTGAGTTCCTCCGGCTACACCTTC.

This clone was seen a handful of times. This sequence joins TRBV9 and TRBJ2-3, with 10 positions matching TRBD2. CDR1 is SGDLS, CDR2 YYNGEE, per germline. V lost 2 bases to trimming and J lost 1 base; unmatched junction nucleotides: 1. This CDR3 is built from 15 residues. CDR3 loop: CASSVGTSGTDTQYF. CDR3 nucleotides: TGTGCCAGCAGCGTTGGGACTAGCGGCACAGATACGCAGTATTTT.

This clone turned up a few times. The chain is built from TRBV5-1 and TRBJ2-3; 8 bases map to TRBD2. The trim removed 6 bases at V and 4 bases at J, leaving 10 bases unmatched. In germline, CDR1 is SGHRS, CDR2 YFSETQ. The CDR3 contains 15 residues. CDR3 bases: TGCGCCAGCACCCTTGGCGGGGGGCTGGCAGATACGCAGTATTTT. Its translation is CASTLGGGLADTQYF.

This sequence joins TRBV9 and TRBJ1-6; D is undetermined. V was trimmed by 3 bases and J by 10 bases, leaving 11 bases between them. CDR1 and CDR2 (germline): SGDLS, YYNGEE. The CDR3 contains 13 residues. DNA of the CDR3: TGTGCCAGCAGCGCAAGTACGGGGTCACCCCTCCACTTT. Its translation: CASSASTGSPLHF. The whole variable domain, filled in from reference TRBV9 and TRBJ1-6, reads DSGVTQTPKHLITATGQRVTLRCSPRSGDLSVYWYQQSLDQGLQFLIQYYNGEERAKGNILERFSAQQFPDLHSELNLSSLELGDSALYFCASSASTGSPLHFGNGTRLTVT.

This clone was found a few times. The V gene is TRBV4-3, the J gene TRBJ1-2; D is ambiguous. CDR1 and CDR2 (germline): LGHNA, YSLEER. Deletions cut 2 bases from V and 8 bases from J, with 12 bases between. The CDR3 sequence is 13 residues long. CDR3 in amino acids: CASSQPGRRGYTF. As DNA, the CDR3 is TGCGCCAGCAGCCAACCGGGAAGGCGGGGCTACACCTTC.

A few counts support this clone. This sequence joins TRBV6-6 and TRBJ2-5; unclear D gene. Per the germline V gene, CDR1 is MNHNY and CDR2 is SVGAGI (reference sequence). This CDR3 contains 12 residues. Trimming took off 4 bases at V and 3 bases at J, with 6 bases between the two ends. CDR3 region: CASSFSKETQYF. The CDR3 nucleotides are TGTGCCAGCAGTTTTTCAAAAGAGACCCAGTACTTC.

V is TRBV10-3 and J is TRBJ1-6; weak D call: TRBD1 (5 bases). Germline V gene sequence: CDR1 ENHRY, CDR2 SYGVKD. Trimming took 3 bases from V and 5 from J, leaving 17 bases between them. CDR3 size: 17 residues. In DNA, the CDR3 is TGTGCCATCAGTGAATCGGCAGGGCATTCGAATAATTCACCCCTCCACTTT. It is translated as CAISESAGHSNNSPLHF.

This clone came up a few times. The rearrangement links TRBV4-1 to TRBJ2-2, with a possible D match to TRBD1 (6 bases). Trimming took off 1 base at V and 8 bases at J, with 11 bases between the two ends. This CDR3 comprises 14 residues. The germline gives CDR1 MGHRA, CDR2 YSYEKL. CDR3 in DNA: TGCGCCAGCAGCCAAGTCACAGGGTCTGGGGAGCTGTTTTTT. This codes for CASSQVTGSGELFF.

V gene TRBV4-2 combines with J gene TRBJ2-7; the match to TRBD1 covers 7 bases. After removal of 0 bases from V and 7 bases from J, the junction contained 9 bases not matched to a gene. This CDR3 spans 15 amino acids. Germline CDR1 LGHNA, CDR2 YNFKEQ. This CDR3 is CASSQDGQGVWEQYF. The CDR3 region has the DNA TGTGCCAGCAGCCAAGACGGCCAGGGGGTATGGGAGCAGTACTTC.

In its sample, this clone was seen a few times. DNA for the CDR3: TGTGCCAGCAGCCTAGCGACGGGCAACTATGGCTACACCTTC. It is translated as CASSLATGNYGYTF. The V gene is TRBV28, the J gene TRBJ1-2, with D unclear. The CDR3 spans 14 residues. The V end lost 6 bases, the J end lost 2 bases, and 13 bases lay between the germline ends. Looked up from germline, CDR1 is MDHEN and CDR2 is SYDVKM.

This chain joins TRBV4-3 and TRBJ1-5, with TRBD1 identical over 11 bases. Per the germline V gene, CDR1 is LGHNA and CDR2 is YSLEER. J lost 2 bases, V lost 0 bases, and 12 bases had no gene match. The CDR3 is 20 residues long. The CDR3 region has the DNA TGCGCCAGCAGCCAAGATCCCCCTGGGACAGGGGGATCTGGCAATCAGCCCCAGCATTTT. It encodes CASSQDPPGTGGSGNQPQHF.

V is TRBV7-3 and J is TRBJ2-3, with 9 positions matching TRBD1. Germline assignment: CDR1 SGHTA and CDR2 FQGTGA. V shed 5 bases and J 0 bases; nucleotides not matched to a gene: 3. This CDR3 region has 15 residues. For the CDR3, the DNA is TGTGCCAGCAGCCCGGGACAGGGAAGCACAGATACGCAGTATTTT. Protein sequence: CASSPGQGSTDTQYF.